A single sample is the source of the 18 T cell receptor beta chains below, sequenced in a study of shared clonotypes between healthy human individuals. This table comes from immunoSEQ multiplex PCR, and its TCRdb copy is limited to in-frame clones, with some not included. This sample yields 400,000 or so clones, of which around 96% are seen a single time; about 0.32% belongs to the top ten. Material: memory CD8+ T cells sorted from blood. The subset here: CD45RO+ cells pooled with CCR7-negative TemRA cells. The receptors originated from a man aged 25-45 years in good health.

J is TRBJ2-1 and V is TRBV5-4; 12 bases line up with TRBD2. Germline values: CDR1 SGHNT, CDR2 YYREEE (reference sequence). The CDR3 is made up of 17 amino acids. V lost 3 bases and J lost 5; bases outside the gene matches: 9. The chain's CDR3 is CASSSKTRLAGDNEQFF. CDR3 sequence (DNA): TGTGCCAGCAGCTCGAAAACAAGACTAGCGGGGGACAATGAGCAGTTCTTC.

V and J are TRBV5-4 and TRBJ2-7; TRBD2 matches at 12 bases. The V gene's germline CDR1 is SGHNT and CDR2 YYREEE (reference sequence). The CDR3 loop spans 14 amino acids. V trimming: 3 bases; J trimming: 2 bases; junction bases outside the gene matches: 0. The CDR3 loop is CASSSSGRAYEQYF. DNA for the CDR3: TGTGCCAGCAGCTCTAGCGGGAGGGCCTACGAGCAGTACTTC.

The rearrangement uses TRBV25-1 and TRBJ2-5, with TRBD2 identical over 7 bases. The CDR3 contains 15 residues. Germline V CDR1 and CDR2: MGHDK, SYGVNS. Trimming removed 4 bases from V and 1 base from J; junction bases left unmatched: 6. Written as DNA, the CDR3 is TGTGCCAGCAGTGGGGCTAGCGGAGTCCAAGAGACCCAGTACTTC. It encodes CASSGASGVQETQYF.

The rearrangement links TRBV11-2 to TRBJ1-5; D uncertain. The CDR3 contains 14 residues. V shed 1 base and J shed 3 bases, with 7 bases lying between them. CDR1 SGHAT and CDR2 FQNNGV come from the germline V gene. The CDR3 reads CASSLGPINQPQHF. CDR3 in DNA: TGTGCCAGCAGCTTAGGACCGATCAATCAGCCCCAGCATTTT.

The chain links TRBV6-1 to TRBJ2-5, with D perhaps matching TRBD1 (5 bases). Trimming stripped 0 bases from V and 2 bases from J, with 7 bases between. The CDR3 runs to 14 residues. The V gene's germline CDR1 is MNHNS and CDR2 SASEGT. The CDR3 here is CASSEARVQETQYF. CDR3 nucleotide sequence: TGTGCCAGCAGTGAAGCCAGGGTTCAAGAGACCCAGTACTTC.

The chain carries TRBV28 and TRBJ2-7, with 12 bases identical to TRBD2. Germline loops: CDR1 MDHEN, CDR2 SYDVKM. The junction had 8 bases not matched to a gene; V was cut back by 9 bases and J by 2 bases. The CDR3 spans 15 residues. The CDR3 nucleotides read TGTGCCAGTGCACCACTAGCGGGAGGAACCTACGAGCAGTACTTC. It encodes CASAPLAGGTYEQYF.

This chain connects TRBV19 to TRBJ2-7; possibly TRBD2 for D (5 bases). The CDR3 has 15 residues. CDR1 is LNHDA, CDR2 SQIVND, per germline (reference sequence). V dropped 5 bases and J dropped 5 bases, with 19 bases sitting between them. As DNA, the CDR3 is TGTGCCAGTAGTGCACTAGATCGGGGATGGGACGAGCAGTACTTC. Encoded protein: CASSALDRGWDEQYF.

The chain links TRBV11-2 to TRBJ2-3, with no clear D. This CDR3 region has 12 residues. CDR1 SGHAT and CDR2 FQNNGV come from the germline V gene. Trimming removed 3 bases from V and 5 bases from J, with 6 bases in between. DNA of the CDR3: TGTGCCAGCAGCTTGAGTGGAGATACGCAGTATTTT. Translation gives CASSLSGDTQYF.

This chain uses TRBV28 with TRBJ2-3, with D possibly being TRBD1 or TRBD2 (5 bases each). The CDR3 sequence is 16 residues long. Germline assignment: CDR1 MDHEN and CDR2 SYDVKM. Trimming removed 6 bases at V and 1 base at J, with 17 bases between. CDR3 in DNA: TGTGCCAGCAGCCGGATCTTGGGACCGCGCACAGATACGCAGTATTTT. Its translation: CASSRILGPRTDTQYF.

The rearrangement uses TRBV27 and TRBJ1-1; no definite D call. This CDR3 region has 14 residues. Germline V gives CDR1 MNHEY, CDR2 SMNVEV (reference sequence). The V end lost 3 bases, the J end lost 1 base, and 9 bases lay between the germline ends. The CDR3 nucleotides are TGTGCCAGCAGTTTGGTGCCGACGAACACTGAAGCTTTCTTT. Encoded protein: CASSLVPTNTEAFF.

V and J are TRBV6-1 and TRBJ1-1; 8 bases map to TRBD1. J gave up 2 bases and V 3 bases, and 5 bases lay outside the gene matches. CDR1 and CDR2 (germline): MNHNS, SASEGT. CDR3 length equals 15 residues. CDR3 sequence: CASSDPGGGNTEAFF. The DNA for the CDR3 is TGTGCCAGCAGTGACCCAGGGGGCGGCAACACTGAAGCTTTCTTT.

V and J are TRBV5-6 and TRBJ2-2; D remains unclear. Per germline, CDR1 SGHDT and CDR2 YYEEEE. V lost 6 bases and J lost 4, with 7 bases in between. The CDR3 consists of 12 residues. In DNA, the CDR3 is TGTGCCAGCAAAAACCCCACCGGGGAGCTGTTTTTT. Translating gives CASKNPTGELFF.

V gene TRBV12-5 combines with J gene TRBJ1-1; D perhaps matches TRBD1 (6 bases). Deletions cut 8 bases from V and 0 bases from J, with 13 bases between. Germline CDR1 reads LGHNT; CDR2 reads FRNRAP. This CDR3 has 14 amino acids. CDR3 coding DNA: TGTGCTAGTAAGTGGGGGCCAATGAACACTGAAGCTTTCTTT. Its protein product is CASKWGPMNTEAFF.

The chain recombines TRBV18 with TRBJ2-2; 13 nucleotides match TRBD2. The CDR3 length is 19 residues. Trimming at V came to 4 bases and at J to 0 bases, leaving 8 bases not matched to a gene. Germline loops: CDR1 KGHSH, CDR2 LQKENI. This chain's CDR3 is CASSRRLAGGPANTGELFF. In DNA form, the CDR3 reads TGTGCCAGCTCACGACGACTAGCGGGAGGCCCGGCGAACACCGGGGAGCTGTTTTTT.

V gene TRBV4-1 combines with J gene TRBJ2-3; D not resolved. CDR1 and CDR2 (germline): MGHRA, YSYEKL. V lost 5 bases to trimming and J lost 6 bases, with 18 bases between them. CDR3 length: 15 amino acids. For the CDR3, the DNA is TGCGCCAGCAGCTCGCCCGGTCGTACAGAGGATACGCAGTATTTT. Translation gives CASSSPGRTEDTQYF.

This clone came up once. V and J are TRBV5-4 and TRBJ2-2, with 10 bases lining up with TRBD2. CDR3 length: 15 amino acids. Germline V gene sequence: CDR1 SGHNT, CDR2 YYREEE (reference sequence). Trimming took 4 bases from V and 7 from J; bases not matched to a gene: 7. The CDR3 region has the DNA TGTGCCAGCAGCCAAAGCGGGAGGGCCGTCGGGGAGCTGTTTTTT. Protein sequence: CASSQSGRAVGELFF.

The genes are TRBV7-2 and TRBJ2-1; 8 bases agree with TRBD2. J gave up 0 bases and V 1 base, and 11 bases lay outside the gene matches. Germline lookup yields CDR1 SGHTA and CDR2 FQGNSA. This CDR3 has 19 amino acids. The CDR3 DNA is TGTGCCAGCAGCTTAGACCGGACACTAGCGGCTTCCTCCTACAATGAGCAGTTCTTC. This encodes CASSLDRTLAASSYNEQFF.

V usage is TRBV28 and J usage is TRBJ1-1; TRBD1 agrees at 7 bases. Germline assignment: CDR1 MDHEN and CDR2 SYDVKM. This CDR3 comprises 15 residues. V lost 5 bases and J lost 1; bases outside the gene matches: 7. In nucleotides, the CDR3 is TGTGCCAGCAGTCTTATGACAGGGTGGAACACTGAAGCTTTCTTT. This sequence encodes CASSLMTGWNTEAFF.